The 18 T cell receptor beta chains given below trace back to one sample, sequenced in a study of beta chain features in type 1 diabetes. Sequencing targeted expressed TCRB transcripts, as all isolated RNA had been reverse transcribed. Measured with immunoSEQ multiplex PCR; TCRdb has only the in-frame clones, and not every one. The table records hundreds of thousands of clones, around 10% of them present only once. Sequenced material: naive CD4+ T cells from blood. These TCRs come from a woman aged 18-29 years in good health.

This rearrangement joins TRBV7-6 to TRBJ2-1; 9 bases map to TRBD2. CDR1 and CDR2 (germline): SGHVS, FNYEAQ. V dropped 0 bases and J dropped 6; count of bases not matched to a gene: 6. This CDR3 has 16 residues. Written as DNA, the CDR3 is TGTGCCAGCAGCTTAGCAGCGGGGGGAAATACCAATGAGCAGTTCTTC. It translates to CASSLAAGGNTNEQFF.

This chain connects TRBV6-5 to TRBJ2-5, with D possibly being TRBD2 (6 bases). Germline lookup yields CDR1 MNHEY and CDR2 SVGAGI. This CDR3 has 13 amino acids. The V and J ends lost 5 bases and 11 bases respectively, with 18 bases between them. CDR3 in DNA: TGTGCCAGCAGTCTACCGGGCCAACGGGAGCAGTACTTC. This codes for CASSLPGQREQYF.

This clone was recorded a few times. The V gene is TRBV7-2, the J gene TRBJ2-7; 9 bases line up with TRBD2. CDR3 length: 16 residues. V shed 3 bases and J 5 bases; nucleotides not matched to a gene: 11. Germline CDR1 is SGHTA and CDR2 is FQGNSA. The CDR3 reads CASSFRAAGGPNEQYF. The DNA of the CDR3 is TGTGCCAGCAGCTTTAGGGCGGCGGGAGGGCCCAACGAGCAGTACTTC.

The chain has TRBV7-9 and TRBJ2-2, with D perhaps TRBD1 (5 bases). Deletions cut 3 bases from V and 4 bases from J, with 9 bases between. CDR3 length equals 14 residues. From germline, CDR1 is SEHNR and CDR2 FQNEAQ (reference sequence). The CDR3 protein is CASSFRAGTGELFF. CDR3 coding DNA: TGTGCCAGCAGCTTCAGGGCCGGCACCGGGGAGCTGTTTTTT. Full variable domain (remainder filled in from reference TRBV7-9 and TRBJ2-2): DTGVSQNPRHKITKRGQNVTFRCDPISEHNRLYWYRQTLGQGPEFLTYFQNEAQLEKSRLLSDRFSAERPKGSFSTLEIQRTEQGDSAMYLCASSFRAGTGELFFGEGSRLTVL.

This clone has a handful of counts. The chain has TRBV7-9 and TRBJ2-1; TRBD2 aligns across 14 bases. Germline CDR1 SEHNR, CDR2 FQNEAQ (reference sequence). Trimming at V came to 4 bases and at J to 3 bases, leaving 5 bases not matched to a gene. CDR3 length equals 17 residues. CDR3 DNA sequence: TGTGCCAGCAGCTCAGGGGGACTAGCGGGGGACTACAATGAGCAGTTCTTC. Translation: CASSSGGLAGDYNEQFF.

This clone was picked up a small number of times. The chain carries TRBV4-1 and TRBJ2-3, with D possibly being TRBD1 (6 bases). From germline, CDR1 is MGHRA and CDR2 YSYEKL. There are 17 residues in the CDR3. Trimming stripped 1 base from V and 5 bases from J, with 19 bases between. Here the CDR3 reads CASSQVGRGSGGDTQYF. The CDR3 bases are TGCGCCAGCAGCCAAGTAGGTAGGGGGAGTGGTGGAGATACGCAGTATTTT.

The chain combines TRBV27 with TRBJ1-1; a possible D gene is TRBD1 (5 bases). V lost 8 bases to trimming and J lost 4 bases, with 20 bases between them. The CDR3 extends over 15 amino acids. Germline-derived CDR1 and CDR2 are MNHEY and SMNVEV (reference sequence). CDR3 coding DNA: TGTGCCAGCGGCCGGGACTTCCGGTGGGGCACTGAAGCTTTCTTT. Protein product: CASGRDFRWGTEAFF.

CDR3 in DNA: TGTGCCAGCAGACAACGGACAGGGGGCCGCTCCTACGAGCAGTACTTC. It encodes CASRQRTGGRSYEQYF. The chain recombines TRBV6-6 with TRBJ2-7; 11 bases match TRBD1. V trimming: 6 bases; J trimming: 0 bases; junction bases outside the gene matches: 7. CDR1 and CDR2 from the germline V gene are MNHNY and SVGAGI (reference sequence). CDR3 size: 16 residues.

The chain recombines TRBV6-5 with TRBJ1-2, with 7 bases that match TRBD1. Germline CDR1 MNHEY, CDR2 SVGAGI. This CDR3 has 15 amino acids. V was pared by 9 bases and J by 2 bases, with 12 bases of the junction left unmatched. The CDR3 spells CASMRNRGSNYGYTF. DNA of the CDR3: TGTGCCAGTATGAGGAACAGGGGATCCAACTATGGCTACACCTTC.

CDR3 DNA sequence: TGTGCCTGGAGTGTTTCCGGGACAGGGGCCGAGTGTTACTTC. This translates into CAWSVSGTGAECYF. This chain connects TRBV30 to TRBJ2-7; TRBD1 aligns across 10 bases. Germline CDR1 is GTSNPN and CDR2 is SVGIG (reference sequence). The CDR3 length is 14 residues. With V trimmed by 0 bases and J by 13 bases, 12 bases remained unmatched.

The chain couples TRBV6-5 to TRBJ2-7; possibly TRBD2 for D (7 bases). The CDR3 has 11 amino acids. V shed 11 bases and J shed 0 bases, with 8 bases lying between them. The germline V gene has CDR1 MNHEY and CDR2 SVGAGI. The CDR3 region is CAGGASYEQYF. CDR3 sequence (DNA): TGTGCCGGGGGGGCCTCCTACGAGCAGTACTTC.

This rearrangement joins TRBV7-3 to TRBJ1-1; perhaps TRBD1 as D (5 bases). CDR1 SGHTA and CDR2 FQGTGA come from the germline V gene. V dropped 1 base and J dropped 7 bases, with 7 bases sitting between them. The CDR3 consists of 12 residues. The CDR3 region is CASSLNQGEAFF. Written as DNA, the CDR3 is TGTGCCAGCAGCTTAAACCAGGGTGAAGCTTTCTTT.

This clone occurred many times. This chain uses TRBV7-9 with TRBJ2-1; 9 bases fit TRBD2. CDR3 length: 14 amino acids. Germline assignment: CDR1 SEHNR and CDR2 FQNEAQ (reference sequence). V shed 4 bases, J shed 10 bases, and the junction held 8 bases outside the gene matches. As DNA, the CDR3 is TGTGCCAGCAGCTCCCAGTCTAGCGGGGACGAGCAGTTCTTC. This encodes CASSSQSSGDEQFF.

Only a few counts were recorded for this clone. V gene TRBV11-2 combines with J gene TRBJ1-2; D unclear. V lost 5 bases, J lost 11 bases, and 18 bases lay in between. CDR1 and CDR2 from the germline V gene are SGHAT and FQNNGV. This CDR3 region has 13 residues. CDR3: CASSQTQDSGYTF. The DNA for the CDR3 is TGTGCCAGCAGCCAGACTCAGGACTCAGGATACACCTTC.

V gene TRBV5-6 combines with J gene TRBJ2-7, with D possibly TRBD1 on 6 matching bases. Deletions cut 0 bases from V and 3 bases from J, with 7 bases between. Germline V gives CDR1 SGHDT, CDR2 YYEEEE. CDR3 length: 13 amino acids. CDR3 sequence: CASSLGTVYEQYF. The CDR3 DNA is TGTGCCAGCAGCTTGGGGACAGTCTACGAGCAGTACTTC.

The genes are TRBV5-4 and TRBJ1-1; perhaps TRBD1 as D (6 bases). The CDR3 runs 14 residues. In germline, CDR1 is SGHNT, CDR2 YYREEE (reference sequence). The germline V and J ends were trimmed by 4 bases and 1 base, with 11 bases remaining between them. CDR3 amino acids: CASSIDRTNTEAFF. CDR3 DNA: TGTGCCAGCAGCATAGACAGGACGAACACTGAAGCTTTCTTT.

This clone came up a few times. CDR3 sequence: CASSFSAAGGYTF. The CDR3 region has the DNA TGTGCCAGCAGCTTTTCCGCGGCTGGGGGCTACACCTTC. The chain carries TRBV7-2 and TRBJ1-2; D is unclear. The V end lost 3 bases, the J end lost 8 bases, and 13 bases lay between the germline ends. CDR3 length equals 13 residues. Germline-derived CDR1 and CDR2 are SGHTA and FQGNSA.

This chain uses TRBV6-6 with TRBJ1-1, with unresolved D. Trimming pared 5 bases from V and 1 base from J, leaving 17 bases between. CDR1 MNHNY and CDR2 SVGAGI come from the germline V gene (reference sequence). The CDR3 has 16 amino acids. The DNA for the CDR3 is TGTGCCAGCAGTCCCGGGTCCGCCTTGGGGAACACTGAAGCTTTCTTT. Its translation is CASSPGSALGNTEAFF.